These 25 T cell receptor beta chains share one sample of origin, sequenced in a study of blood T cell repertoires in COVID-19 (dated by TCRdb to 2019 to 2021). Library construction relied on the immunoSEQ multiplex PCR assay. TCRdb holds this immuneACCESS table with in-frame rearrangements only. Some clones are missing; in checked studies, unresolved V genes explain under half, and the rest has no known cause. In all, the sample holds about 360,000 clones, and 81% of those were seen once. About 1.2% of the sample is in the top ten clones. Sequencing was carried out using peripheral blood. The receptors derive from a human donor with acute or convalescent COVID-19. The donor label of this sample is uncertain.

The genes are TRBV3-1 (or the pseudogene TRBV3-2) and TRBJ2-6; D is perhaps TRBD1 (5 bases). The V end was cut by 4 bases, the J end by 14 bases, with 21 bases between. The CDR3 spans 15 residues. Per the germline V gene, CDR1 is LGHDT and CDR2 is YNNKEL (reference sequence). The CDR3 loop is CASSPLREGLSILTF. The CDR3 bases are TGTGCCAGCAGCCCCCTCAGGGAAGGGCTGTCGATCCTGACTTTC.

The genes are TRBV7-9 and TRBJ1-3; the D is unclear. The germline V gene encodes CDR1 SEHNR and CDR2 FQNEAQ (reference sequence). This CDR3 comprises 15 residues. The V end was cut by 1 base, the J end by 0 bases, with 7 bases between. The DNA for the CDR3 is TGTGCCAGCAGCTTAGTCGGTGTCTCTGGAAACACCATATATTTT. It codes for CASSLVGVSGNTIYF.

This chain joins TRBV10-3 and TRBJ1-1, with 7 bases aligning to TRBD1. The CDR3 runs to 16 residues. Germline assignment: CDR1 ENHRY and CDR2 SYGVKD. Germline trimming cut 6 bases from V and 0 bases from J; bases unmatched to any gene: 10. The CDR3 sequence: CAIRRTTGAMNTEAFF. DNA of the CDR3: TGTGCCATCAGGAGAACAACAGGGGCTATGAACACTGAAGCTTTCTTT.

For this clone: Distinct nucleotide sequences in the sample also encode this CDR3. This chain joins TRBV5-4 and TRBJ2-5; 8 nucleotides agree with TRBD1. Germline assignment: CDR1 SGHNT and CDR2 YYREEE (reference sequence). CDR3 length: 14 amino acids. V trimming: 0 bases; J trimming: 4 bases; junction bases outside the gene matches: 2. This chain's CDR3 is CASSLAGGGETQYF. CDR3 nucleotides: TGTGCCAGCAGCTTGGCAGGGGGCGGAGAGACCCAGTACTTC.

The V call is TRBV3-1 (or the pseudogene TRBV3-2), the J call TRBJ1-1; perhaps TRBD1 as D (6 bases). Germline CDR1 LGHDT, CDR2 YNNKEL (reference sequence). Trimming pared 8 bases from V and 6 bases from J, leaving 16 bases between. The CDR3 has 13 residues. In DNA form, the CDR3 reads TGTGCCAGCGGCCTCAGGGGATATCCTGAAGCTTTCTTT. Its translation: CASGLRGYPEAFF.

This clone was counted only a few times. V usage is TRBV20-1 and J usage is TRBJ1-5; weak D call: TRBD1 (5 bases). The CDR3 is 10 amino acids. V was clipped by 1 base and J by 14 bases, with 9 bases between them. Germline V gene sequence: CDR1 DFQATT, CDR2 SNEGSKA (reference sequence). CDR3 sequence: CSARGVREHF. As DNA, the CDR3 is TGCAGTGCTAGAGGTGTCAGGGAGCATTTT.

The V gene is TRBV23-1, the J gene TRBJ1-3, with D hard to call. TRBV23-1 is filed as an ORF, its function uncertain. Trimming took off 0 bases at V and 3 bases at J, with 12 bases between the two ends. CDR3 length: 16 residues. CDR3 nucleotides: TGCGCCAGCAGTCAATCGTCATGGGAGGTTGGAAACACCATATATTTT. Protein: CASSQSSWEVGNTIYF.

This clone has more than one count but fewer than ten. The chain carries TRBV19 and TRBJ1-5; D is perhaps TRBD1 (6 bases). Germline CDR1 LNHDA, CDR2 SQIVND (reference sequence). This CDR3 has 15 residues. V lost 6 bases and J 4 bases, leaving 16 bases between the germline ends. The CDR3 sequence is CASRITGTNNQPQHF. The CDR3 DNA reads as TGTGCCAGTAGGATAACCGGGACAAATAATCAGCCCCAGCATTTT. Complete variable domain (other parts from reference TRBV19 and TRBJ1-5): DGGITQSPKYLFRKEGQNVTLSCEQNLNHDAMYWYRQDPGQGLRLIYYSQIVNDFQKGDIAEGYSVSREKKESFPLTVTSAQKNPTAFYLCASRITGTNNQPQHFGDGTRLSIL.

The chain combines TRBV5-1 with TRBJ2-2, with D tentatively TRBD1 (5 bases). Trimming took 0 bases from V and 4 from J, leaving 13 bases between them. Germline CDR1 and CDR2: SGHRS and YFSETQ. There are 16 residues in the CDR3. CDR3 loop: CASSLGQGRSTGELFF. The DNA for the CDR3 is TGCGCCAGCAGCTTGGGGCAGGGAAGGAGCACCGGGGAGCTGTTTTTT.

This chain connects TRBV6-1 to TRBJ2-7; D remains unclear. The germline CDR1 and CDR2 sequences are MNHNS and SASEGT. V lost 1 base, J lost 9 bases, and 7 bases lay in between. This CDR3 has 11 residues. The CDR3 region is CASSEGPMQYF. The CDR3 DNA follows: TGTGCCAGCAGTGAAGGGCCGATGCAGTACTTC.

The chain couples TRBV28 to TRBJ1-4, with unresolved D. Trimming took 7 bases from V and 5 from J, leaving 14 bases between them. CDR1 MDHEN and CDR2 SYDVKM come from the germline V gene. The CDR3 is 14 amino acids. As DNA, the CDR3 is TGTGCCAGCAACCAGCCGGGGTACAATGAAAAACTGTTTTTT. This translates into CASNQPGYNEKLFF.

This chain connects TRBV7-9 to TRBJ2-1; TRBD2 might be the D (5 bases). Trimming left V 2 bases short and J 9 bases short, with 14 bases between. Germline assignment: CDR1 SEHNR and CDR2 FQNEAQ (reference sequence). CDR3 length: 14 residues. In DNA, the CDR3 is TGTGCCAGCAGCTTATTCGCGACTAACCCTGAGCAGTTCTTC. It encodes CASSLFATNPEQFF.

This clone was counted a few times. The chain combines TRBV6-5 with TRBJ1-6, with 8 bases that match TRBD1. The CDR3 sequence is 16 residues long. Germline V lookup: CDR1 MNHEY, CDR2 SVGAGI. Losses at the gene ends were 0 bases for V and 13 bases for J; bases not matched to a gene: 11. CDR3 DNA sequence: TGTGCCAGCAGTTACTCGACAGGGGCCGTGGGCATGCCCCTCCACTTT. It translates to CASSYSTGAVGMPLHF.

The V call is TRBV2, the J call TRBJ1-4, with 8 bases aligning to TRBD1. This CDR3 region has 13 residues. V trimming: 6 bases; J trimming: 5 bases; junction bases outside the gene matches: 2. From germline, CDR1 is SNHLY and CDR2 FYNNEI. The CDR3 nucleotides read TGTGCCAGCAGGAGGACAGGGAATGAAAAACTGTTTTTT. It encodes CASRRTGNEKLFF.

The chain links TRBV2 to TRBJ1-5; no clear D. CDR1 and CDR2 (germline): SNHLY, FYNNEI. CDR3 length: 14 amino acids. V was clipped by 4 bases and J by 0 bases, with 7 bases between them. CDR3 nucleotides: TGTGCCAGCAGTGTGGAGGCTAGCAATCAGCCCCAGCATTTT. The encoded protein is CASSVEASNQPQHF.

This chain uses TRBV5-4 with TRBJ2-5; 10 positions match TRBD1. Germline lookup yields CDR1 SGHNT and CDR2 YYREEE (reference sequence). The CDR3 is 17 amino acids. Germline trimming cut 3 bases from V and 4 bases from J; bases unmatched to any gene: 12. As DNA, the CDR3 is TGTGCCAGCAGCTCGGGACAGGGGATACGAGGGGCAGAGACCCAGTACTTC. It is translated as CASSSGQGIRGAETQYF.

The J gene is TRBJ1-2, the V gene TRBV5-1, with 7 positions matching TRBD1. CDR1 and CDR2 (germline): SGHRS, YFSETQ. V was pared by 4 bases and J by 5 bases, with 11 bases of the junction left unmatched. The CDR3 loop spans 15 amino acids. CDR3 bases: TGCGCCAGCAGCATAAACCCCGGGACAGCGTATGGCTACACCTTC. Encoded protein: CASSINPGTAYGYTF. Variable domain in full (rest from reference TRBV5-1 and TRBJ1-2): KAGVTQTPRYLIKTRGQQVTLSCSPISGHRSVSWYQQTPGQGLQFLFEYFSETQRNKGNFPGRFSGRQFSNSRSEMNVSTLELGDSALYLCASSINPGTAYGYTFGSGTRLTVV.

The chain is built from TRBV2 and TRBJ1-5; TRBD1 agrees at 9 bases. CDR3 size: 15 residues. Per germline, CDR1 SNHLY and CDR2 FYNNEI. V shed 6 bases and J 3 bases; nucleotides not matched to a gene: 6. The CDR3 reads CASRGTGGYNQPQHF. CDR3 DNA: TGTGCCAGCAGGGGTACAGGGGGCTACAATCAGCCCCAGCATTTT.

The genes are TRBV6-4 and TRBJ2-1; TRBD1 agrees at 8 bases. CDR1 is MRHNA, CDR2 SNTAGT, per germline. V was pared by 4 bases and J by 8 bases, with 4 bases of the junction left unmatched. CDR3 size: 13 residues. CDR3 amino acids: CASSARGLDEQFF. CDR3 DNA sequence: TGTGCCAGCAGTGCCAGGGGGCTCGATGAGCAGTTCTTC.

The chain combines TRBV28 with TRBJ2-7; the D is unclear. The CDR3 is 12 residues long. Between the trimmed V and J ends, which lost 3 bases and 4 bases, there was a span of 7 bases. Germline V gene data show CDR1 as MDHEN and CDR2 as SYDVKM. The CDR3 loop reads CASSLGKYEQYF. Here the CDR3 DNA reads TGTGCCAGCAGTTTGGGCAAGTACGAGCAGTACTTC.

The V call is TRBV5-5, the J call TRBJ2-7, with D hard to call. This CDR3 is built from 14 residues. Looked up from germline, CDR1 is SGHKS and CDR2 is YYEKEE (reference sequence). V was pared by 2 bases and J by 1 base, with 10 bases between. CDR3 amino acids: CASSFGWSSYEQYF. The CDR3 coding sequence is TGTGCCAGCAGCTTCGGGTGGTCTTCCTACGAGCAGTACTTC.

A single count supports this clone. This chain connects TRBV4-1 to TRBJ2-1, with D perhaps matching TRBD1 (5 bases). Germline V gene sequence: CDR1 MGHRA, CDR2 YSYEKL. This CDR3 comprises 16 residues. Trimming left V 0 bases short and J 5 bases short, with 14 bases between. The CDR3 sequence: CASSQESPRANNEQFF. The CDR3 bases are TGCGCCAGCAGCCAAGAATCCCCCAGGGCTAACAATGAGCAGTTCTTC.

V and J are TRBV3-1 (or the pseudogene TRBV3-2) and TRBJ1-2, with D unclear. V was pared by 0 bases and J by 3 bases, with 8 bases between. The germline V gene has CDR1 LGHDT and CDR2 YNNKEL (reference sequence). This CDR3 contains 14 residues. CDR3 residues: CASSQEFRHYGYTF. In nucleotides, the CDR3 is TGTGCCAGCAGCCAAGAGTTCAGGCACTATGGCTACACCTTC.

The genes are TRBV11-2 and TRBJ1-1; D might be TRBD1 (6 bases). The CDR3 consists of 12 residues. Germline V gives CDR1 SGHAT, CDR2 FQNNGV. V was cut by 4 bases and J by 6 bases, with 9 bases left in between. The CDR3 is CASSYRVSEAFF. The CDR3 DNA sequence: TGTGCCAGCAGCTACAGGGTTTCTGAAGCTTTCTTT.

The J gene is TRBJ1-5, the V gene TRBV18; 9 bases match TRBD1. Germline loops: CDR1 KGHSH, CDR2 LQKENI. This CDR3 is built from 14 residues. Unmatched junction bases numbered 9, after V lost 6 bases and J lost 9 bases. CDR3 in amino acids: CASSPDRGPSPQHF. The CDR3 coding sequence is TGTGCCAGCTCGCCGGACAGGGGACCGTCGCCCCAGCATTTT.